Following are 12 T cell receptor beta chains from one sample sequenced in a study of CD4 T cells in relation to SARS-CoV-2 and coronaviruses. Before the COVID-19 pandemic, during about 2010-2018, CD4+ T cells were taken from unexposed donors. Measured with immunoSEQ multiplex PCR; TCRdb has only the in-frame clones, and not every one. The sample includes roughly 57,000 clones, roughly 89% of them seen just once. The sequencing sample was made of memory CD4+ T cells from PBMCs. These receptors all stem from a human donor in good health.

The chain is built from TRBV3-1 (or the pseudogene TRBV3-2) and TRBJ2-3, with D perhaps being TRBD1 or TRBD2 (6 bases each). The CDR3 is 14 amino acids. Germline values: CDR1 LGHDT, CDR2 YNNKEL (reference sequence). V dropped 0 bases and J dropped 9 bases, with 13 bases sitting between them. The DNA of the CDR3 is TGTGCCAGCAGCCAAGAGGTGGGGGGACAAACGCAGTATTTT. This sequence encodes CASSQEVGGQTQYF.

The chain recombines TRBV27 with TRBJ2-7, with TRBD1 matching over 7 bases. J was trimmed by 5 bases and V by 4 bases; bases with no gene match: 14. Germline CDR1 and CDR2: MNHEY and SMNVEV (reference sequence). This CDR3 is built from 16 residues. CDR3 sequence reads: CASSSTGQVSTHEQYF. The CDR3 DNA reads as TGTGCCAGCAGTTCGACAGGGCAAGTTAGCACCCACGAGCAGTACTTC.

The rearrangement uses TRBV30 and TRBJ2-1; D remains ambiguous. The V and J ends lost 0 bases and 9 bases respectively, with 15 bases between them. Germline CDR1 reads GTSNPN; CDR2 reads SVGIG (reference sequence). The CDR3 spans 14 residues. The CDR3 nucleotides are TGTGCCTGGAGTGTACTTGGATCGAACGCTGAGCAGTTCTTC. This codes for CAWSVLGSNAEQFF.

The CDR3 spells CASSSTGPSYEQYF. As DNA, the CDR3 is TGTGCCAGCAGTTCTACGGGACCCTCCTACGAGCAGTACTTC. The gene calls are TRBV6-5 and TRBJ2-7; D possibly matches TRBD1 or TRBD2 (5 bases each). From germline, CDR1 is MNHEY and CDR2 SVGAGI. Between the trimmed V and J ends, which lost 4 bases and 0 bases, there was a span of 10 bases. The CDR3 has 14 amino acids.

This chain links TRBV28 with TRBJ2-1, with D perhaps TRBD1 (5 bases). V lost 3 bases and J 5 bases, leaving 20 bases between the germline ends. CDR3 size: 17 residues. Germline assignment: CDR1 MDHEN and CDR2 SYDVKM. The CDR3 here is CASSFTAGSGHNNEQFF. The CDR3 DNA reads as TGTGCCAGCAGTTTCACGGCAGGGTCGGGCCATAACAATGAGCAGTTCTTC. Variable domain in full (rest from reference TRBV28 and TRBJ2-1): DVKVTQSSRYLVKRTGEKVFLECVQDMDHENMFWYRQDPGLGLRLIYFSYDVKMKEKGDIPEGYSVSREKKERFSLILESASTNQTSMYLCASSFTAGSGHNNEQFFGPGTRLTVL.

The chain employs TRBV3-1 (or the pseudogene TRBV3-2) and TRBJ1-1, with a weak D call TRBD1 (6 bases). Trimming took off 4 bases at V and 1 base at J, with 10 bases between the two ends. The CDR3 is made up of 14 amino acids. Germline V CDR1 and CDR2: LGHDT, YNNKEL (reference sequence). CDR3 sequence reads: CASSLKTGNTEAFF. DNA of the CDR3: TGTGCCAGCAGCCTTAAGACAGGGAACACTGAAGCTTTCTTT.

The V call is TRBV18, the J call TRBJ1-6; D not certain. The V end lost 1 base, the J end lost 5 bases, and 12 bases lay between the germline ends. This CDR3 has 16 amino acids. Germline V gene lookup returns CDR1 KGHSH and CDR2 LQKENI. CDR3 amino acids: CASSPQENFNNSPLHF. The CDR3, as DNA: TGTGCCAGCTCACCACAGGAAAACTTCAATAATTCACCCCTCCACTTT.

V usage is TRBV11-2 and J usage is TRBJ2-7; tentatively, D is TRBD1 or TRBD2 (6 bases each). V shed 5 bases and J shed 2 bases, with 16 bases lying between them. The CDR3 consists of 15 residues. Germline CDR1 is SGHAT and CDR2 is FQNNGV. The CDR3 DNA sequence: TGTGCCAGCAGCCTTTCGACGGGGGCCCCCTACGAGCAGTACTTC. This translates into CASSLSTGAPYEQYF. Full variable domain (remainder filled in from reference TRBV11-2 and TRBJ2-7): EAGVAQSPRYKIIEKRQSVAFWCNPISGHATLYWYQQILGQGPKLLIQFQNNGVVDDSQLPKDRFSAERLKGVDSTLKIQPAKLEDSAVYLCASSLSTGAPYEQYFGPGTRLTVT.

The chain employs TRBV19 and TRBJ1-4; tentatively, D is TRBD1 (6 bases). The V gene lost 9 bases and the J gene lost 7 bases, with 18 bases spanning the gap. The germline V gene has CDR1 LNHDA and CDR2 SQIVND (reference sequence). This CDR3 region has 14 residues. The CDR3 spells CASMGASSAEKLFF. The CDR3 nucleotides read TGTGCCAGCATGGGGGCCAGTAGCGCTGAAAAACTGTTTTTT.

The chain joins TRBV7-3 to TRBJ2-1; TRBD2 agrees at 7 bases. The V gene end was trimmed by 2 bases and the J gene end by 5 bases; junction bases not matched to a gene: 6. Germline CDR1 SGHTA, CDR2 FQGTGA. There are 15 residues in the CDR3. CDR3 in amino acids: CASSLGLAANNEQFF. CDR3 in DNA: TGTGCCAGCAGCTTAGGCCTAGCGGCCAACAATGAGCAGTTCTTC.

This chain connects TRBV19 to TRBJ1-6; D remains unclear. The length of the CDR3 is 14 residues. Germline CDR1 is LNHDA and CDR2 is SQIVND (reference sequence). Trimming pared 4 bases from V and 7 bases from J, leaving 11 bases between. The CDR3 protein is CASSTPGRNSPLHF. CDR3 nucleotides: TGTGCCAGTAGTACCCCCGGGAGAAATTCACCCCTCCACTTT.

The rearrangement joins TRBV19 to TRBJ1-1, with TRBD1 matching over 7 bases. CDR3 length: 14 amino acids. The V gene's germline CDR1 is LNHDA and CDR2 SQIVND (reference sequence). V shed 1 base and J 9 bases; nucleotides not matched to a gene: 8. This chain's CDR3 is CASSIGDRVGKAFF. The DNA of the CDR3 is TGTGCCAGTAGTATAGGCGACAGGGTCGGAAAAGCTTTCTTT.